The sequence of this T cell receptor (beta chain) was determined in a study of OX40 agonist ivuxolimab in advanced cancers. Study-level information: People who had prior anti-PD-1, anti-PD-L1 or anti-CTLA-4 therapy could take part, and 40% had some.

Study outcomes and limitations: Among the nonresponders, some also had low normalized T-cell clonal expansion.

The data were produced by immunoSEQ multiplex PCR, yet TCRdb's version contains in-frame clones alone and is incomplete. The table includes about 80,000 clones, roughly 90% detected once. Germline V lookup: CDR1 MGHRA, CDR2 YSYEKL. V trimming: 1 base; J trimming: 8 bases; junction bases outside the gene matches: 10. This CDR3 is built from 15 residues. As to this clone: Its antigen is not known.

The clonotype comes from an adult with an advanced solid tumor such as melanoma, head and neck, liver or kidney cancer. Sequenced here: CD4+ or CD8+ T cells sorted from blood, sampled in a trial of the OX40 agonist ivuxolimab. The V gene is TRBV4-1, the J gene TRBJ1-2; 7 nucleotides align to TRBD1. Here the CDR3 DNA reads TGCGCCAGCAGCCAAGGGGGGTCAGGGGGTGCGGGCTACACCTTC. Amino acid sequence: CASSQGGSGGAGYTF.